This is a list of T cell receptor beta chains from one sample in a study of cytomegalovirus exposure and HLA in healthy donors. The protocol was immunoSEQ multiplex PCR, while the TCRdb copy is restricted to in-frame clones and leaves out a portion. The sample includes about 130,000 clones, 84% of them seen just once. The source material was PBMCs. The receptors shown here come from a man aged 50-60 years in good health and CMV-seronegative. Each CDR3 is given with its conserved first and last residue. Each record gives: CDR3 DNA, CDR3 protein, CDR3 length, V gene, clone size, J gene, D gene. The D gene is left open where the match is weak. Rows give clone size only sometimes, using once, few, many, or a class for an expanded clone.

DNA: TGTGCCAGCGGATCCGGGACACAAGATGAAAAACTGTTTTTT; CDR3: CASGSGTQDEKLFF; length: 14; V: TRBV5-5; size: once; J: TRBJ1-4; D: NA
DNA: TGTGCCAGCAGTGACCCAGGGGCCCAAGAGACCCAGTACTTC; CDR3: CASSDPGAQETQYF; length: 14; V: TRBV2; size: once; J: TRBJ2-5; D: NA
DNA: TGTGCCAGCAGCCACAGGGGCGGCTACACCTTC; CDR3: CASSHRGGYTF; length: 11; V: TRBV4-2; size: few; J: TRBJ1-2; D: NA
DNA: TGTGCCAGCAGCAAGGACAGGGGGAACTATGGCTACACCTTC; CDR3: CASSKDRGNYGYTF; length: 14; V: TRBV7-2; size: NA; J: TRBJ1-2; D: TRBD1
DNA: TGTGCCAGCAGCTTCGACAGAGCCTACGAGCAGTACTTC; CDR3: CASSFDRAYEQYF; length: 13; V: TRBV11-2; size: NA; J: TRBJ2-7; D: NA
DNA: TGTGCCAGCAGTTTAGGGGATAGGGGCAATCAGCCCCAGCATTTT; CDR3: CASSLGDRGNQPQHF; length: 15; V: TRBV2; size: NA; J: TRBJ1-5; D: NA
DNA: TGTGCCAGTAGTATGACACAGGGGAACGAGCAGTACTTC; CDR3: CASSMTQGNEQYF; length: 13; V: TRBV19; size: once; J: TRBJ2-7; D: TRBD1
DNA: TGTGCCAGCAGCTCCCCCCCGGACAGCTTTGTAAAGCAGTACTTC; CDR3: CASSSPPDSFVKQYF; length: 15; V: TRBV11-2; size: NA; J: TRBJ2-7; D: NA
DNA: TGTGCCAGCAGTCTTGTAGGGGACAGGGCCTATGGCTACACCTTC; CDR3: CASSLVGDRAYGYTF; length: 15; V: TRBV6-1; size: NA; J: TRBJ1-2; D: TRBD1
DNA: TGTGCCAGCAGCCCTTTAATCGAGGGAGTCTACAATGAGCAGTTCTTC; CDR3: CASSPLIEGVYNEQFF; length: 16; V: TRBV13; size: NA; J: TRBJ2-1; D: NA
DNA: TGTGCCAGCAGCTCCCGACAGTTCACAGATACGCAGTATTTT; CDR3: CASSSRQFTDTQYF; length: 14; V: TRBV9; size: NA; J: TRBJ2-3; D: NA
DNA: TGTGCCAGCAGCCAAACAAGTGGGGGGGACTATGGCTACACCTTC; CDR3: CASSQTSGGDYGYTF; length: 15; V: TRBV5-4; size: NA; J: TRBJ1-2; D: NA
DNA: TGCAGCGTTTTAGGGGGCGACACTGAAGCTTTCTTT; CDR3: CSVLGGDTEAFF; length: 12; V: TRBV29-1; size: NA; J: TRBJ1-1; D: TRBD1
DNA: TGCAGCGTTGGAGAGGGGCGAACCAACTATGGCTACACCTTC; CDR3: CSVGEGRTNYGYTF; length: 14; V: TRBV29-1; size: NA; J: TRBJ1-2; D: NA
DNA: TGTGCCAGCAGTGAGTTCGGTGTACAGGGGGCGTCAAATGAAAAACTGTTTTTT; CDR3: CASSEFGVQGASNEKLFF; length: 18; V: TRBV6-4; size: NA; J: TRBJ1-4; D: TRBD1
DNA: TGCAGCGCCATCAGGGACACCGGGGAGCTGTTTTTT; CDR3: CSAIRDTGELFF; length: 12; V: TRBV29-1; size: NA; J: TRBJ2-2; D: NA
DNA: TGTGCCAGCAGTGAAGGGGACACCGGGGAGCTGTTTTTT; CDR3: CASSEGDTGELFF; length: 13; V: TRBV6-4; size: NA; J: TRBJ2-2; D: NA
DNA: TGCGCCAGCAGCCAAGATCGAACCTGTGCCCTAGCGGGGGAAGATACGCAGTATTTT; CDR3: CASSQDRTCALAGEDTQYF; length: 19; V: TRBV4-3; size: once; J: TRBJ2-3; D: TRBD2
DNA: TGTGCCAGCAGGGAGGACAGGGAGGGGTACAATGAGCAGTTCTTC; CDR3: CASREDREGYNEQFF; length: 15; V: TRBV2; size: NA; J: TRBJ2-1; D: NA
DNA: TGCGCCAGCAGCAGACCTCCAGGGGCAGAGGTCTTGGATTCACCCCTCCACTTT; CDR3: CASSRPPGAEVLDSPLHF; length: 18; V: TRBV5-1; size: NA; J: TRBJ1-6; D: NA
DNA: TGTGCCAGCAGCTCCATCACAGATACGCAGTATTTT; CDR3: CASSSITDTQYF; length: 12; V: TRBV5-4; size: NA; J: TRBJ2-3; D: NA
DNA: TGTGCCAGCTATAGAGGGGGGGCAAGTGAAAAACTGTTTTTT; CDR3: CASYRGGASEKLFF; length: 14; V: TRBV2; size: NA; J: TRBJ1-4; D: NA
DNA: TGTGCCAGCAGCTTGGACAGGGGAGAGACCCAGTACTTC; CDR3: CASSLDRGETQYF; length: 13; V: TRBV7-9; size: NA; J: TRBJ2-5; D: TRBD1
DNA: TGTGCCAGTAGTATAGGACTCCAGGGTCGGACCGGGGAGCTGTTTTTT; CDR3: CASSIGLQGRTGELFF; length: 16; V: TRBV19; size: NA; J: TRBJ2-2; D: NA
DNA: TGTGCCACCAGCAGAGGAGGACAGGGCACAGATACGCAGTATTTT; CDR3: CATSRGGQGTDTQYF; length: 15; V: TRBV15; size: NA; J: TRBJ2-3; D: TRBD1
DNA: TGTGCCAGCAGTCTGTATTACGAGCAGTACTTC; CDR3: CASSLYYEQYF; length: 11; V: TRBV28; size: once; J: TRBJ2-7; D: NA
DNA: TGCAGCGTCAAACAGGGAGACACCATATATTTT; CDR3: CSVKQGDTIYF; length: 11; V: TRBV29-1; size: NA; J: TRBJ1-3; D: NA
DNA: TGTGCCAGCAGCTCCGAGTCGGCTGAAGCTTTCTTT; CDR3: CASSSESAEAFF; length: 12; V: TRBV4-2; size: NA; J: TRBJ1-1; D: NA
DNA: TGTGCCAGCAGCTTGGGTGGCAGCGGTTACGAGCAGTACTTC; CDR3: CASSLGGSGYEQYF; length: 14; V: TRBV5-5; size: NA; J: TRBJ2-7; D: NA
DNA: TGTGCCTGGAGTGTACGGGGTATTAGCAATCAGCCCCAGCATTTT; CDR3: CAWSVRGISNQPQHF; length: 15; V: TRBV30; size: NA; J: TRBJ1-5; D: NA
DNA: TGCGCCAGCGGCTTGAAGGGGGCGAGTACTGAAGCTTTCTTT; CDR3: CASGLKGASTEAFF; length: 14; V: TRBV5-1; size: NA; J: TRBJ1-1; D: TRBD1
DNA: TGTGCCAGCGGAAAGAGAGCGGGCACTGACAATGAGCAGTTCTTC; CDR3: CASGKRAGTDNEQFF; length: 15; V: TRBV7-9; size: once; J: TRBJ2-1; D: NA
DNA: TGTGCCAGCTCATCACAGGGGGCGCGAACAGATACGCAGTATTTT; CDR3: CASSSQGARTDTQYF; length: 15; V: TRBV18; size: NA; J: TRBJ2-3; D: TRBD1
DNA: TGTGCCAGCAGCTTCCTATCCAACCTTTCTGGGCTGGGTCAGCCCCAGCATTTT; CDR3: CASSFLSNLSGLGQPQHF; length: 18; V: TRBV12-1; size: NA; J: TRBJ1-5; D: NA
DNA: TGTGCCTGGAAGTCTTCTATGAACACTGAAGCTTTCTTT; CDR3: CAWKSSMNTEAFF; length: 13; V: TRBV30; size: NA; J: TRBJ1-1; D: NA
DNA: TGTGCCTGGAGCGGGTGGCAGAACTACGAGCAGTACTTC; CDR3: CAWSGWQNYEQYF; length: 13; V: TRBV30; size: NA; J: TRBJ2-7; D: NA
DNA: TGTGCCATCCGGGACAGGGGAAGCTCCTACAATGAGCAGTTCTTC; CDR3: CAIRDRGSSYNEQFF; length: 15; V: TRBV5-4; size: NA; J: TRBJ2-1; D: TRBD1
DNA: TGTGCCAGCCGTCTTGGCAGGGGATACGAGCAGTACTTC; CDR3: CASRLGRGYEQYF; length: 13; V: TRBV7-9; size: NA; J: TRBJ2-7; D: NA
DNA: TGTGCCAGTAGTATAGGGGGACACAAGGGCGGTACGGGCCAGCCCCAGCATTTT; CDR3: CASSIGGHKGGTGQPQHF; length: 18; V: TRBV19; size: few; J: TRBJ1-5; D: NA
DNA: TGTGCCAGCTCAACAGACAGGGACTCTGGGGCTCAGCCCCAGCATTTT; CDR3: CASSTDRDSGAQPQHF; length: 16; V: TRBV18; size: NA; J: TRBJ1-5; D: TRBD1
DNA: TGTGCCAGCAGTGAAATAGGGGATTACACTGAAGCTTTCTTT; CDR3: CASSEIGDYTEAFF; length: 14; V: TRBV2; size: NA; J: TRBJ1-1; D: NA
DNA: TGTGCCAGCAGCCCCAGGGAAGGAGCTAACTATGGCTACACCTTC; CDR3: CASSPREGANYGYTF; length: 15; V: TRBV7-2; size: NA; J: TRBJ1-2; D: NA
DNA: TGTGCCAGCAGTCTAGACTCCGGGACAAGTAATGAAAAACTGTTTTTT; CDR3: CASSLDSGTSNEKLFF; length: 16; V: TRBV27; size: NA; J: TRBJ1-4; D: NA
DNA: TGTGCCTGGAGTGTAGAGAGCGAGCAGTACTTC; CDR3: CAWSVESEQYF; length: 11; V: TRBV30; size: NA; J: TRBJ2-7; D: NA
DNA: TGTGCCAGCAGTGAACGGAGTTCTCCTGGCTACACCTTC; CDR3: CASSERSSPGYTF; length: 13; V: TRBV6-1; size: NA; J: TRBJ1-2; D: NA
DNA: TGTGCCAGTAGTATTGCGGGCGGCACCTCCTCTGGAAACACCATATATTTT; CDR3: CASSIAGGTSSGNTIYF; length: 17; V: TRBV19; size: NA; J: TRBJ1-3; D: NA